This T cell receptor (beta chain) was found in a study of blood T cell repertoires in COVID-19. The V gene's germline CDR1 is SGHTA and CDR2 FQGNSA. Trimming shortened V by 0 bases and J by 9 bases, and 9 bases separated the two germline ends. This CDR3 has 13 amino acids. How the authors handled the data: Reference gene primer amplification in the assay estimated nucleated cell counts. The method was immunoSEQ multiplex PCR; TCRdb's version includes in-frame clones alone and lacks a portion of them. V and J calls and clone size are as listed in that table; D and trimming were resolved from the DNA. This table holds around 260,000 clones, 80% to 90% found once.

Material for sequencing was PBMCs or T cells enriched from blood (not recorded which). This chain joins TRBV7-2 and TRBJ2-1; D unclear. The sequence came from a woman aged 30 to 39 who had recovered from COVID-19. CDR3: CASSLAEQSEQFF. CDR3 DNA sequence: TGTGCCAGCAGCTTAGCAGAGCAAAGTGAGCAGTTCTTC. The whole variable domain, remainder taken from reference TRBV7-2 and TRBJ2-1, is GAGVSQSPSNKVTEKGKDVELRCDPISGHTALYWYRQSLGQGLEFLIYFQGNSAPDKSGLPSDRFSAERTGGSVSTLTIQRTQQEDSAVYLCASSLAEQSEQFFGPGTRLTVL.